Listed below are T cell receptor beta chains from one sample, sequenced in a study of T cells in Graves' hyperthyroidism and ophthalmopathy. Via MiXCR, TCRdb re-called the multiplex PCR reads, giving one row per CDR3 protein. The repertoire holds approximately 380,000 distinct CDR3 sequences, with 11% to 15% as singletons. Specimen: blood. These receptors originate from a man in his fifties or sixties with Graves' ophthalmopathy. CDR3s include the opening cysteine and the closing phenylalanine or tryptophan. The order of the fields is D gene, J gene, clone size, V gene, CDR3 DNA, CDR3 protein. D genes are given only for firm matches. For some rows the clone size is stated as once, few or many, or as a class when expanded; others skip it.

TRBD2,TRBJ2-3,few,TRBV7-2,TGTGCCAGCAGCTTAACTGGCGGGAGGTCAGATACGCAGTATTTT,CASSLTGGRSDTQYF
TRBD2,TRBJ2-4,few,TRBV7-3,TGTGCCAGCAGCTCGCGGACTAGCGGGAGGGCCACTTCCAAAAACATTCAGTACTTC,CASSSRTSGRATSKNIQYF
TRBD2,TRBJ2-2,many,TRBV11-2,TGTGCCAGCAGCTTGGATAGCGGGAGGGCCGGAACCGGGGAGCTGTTTTTT,CASSLDSGRAGTGELFF
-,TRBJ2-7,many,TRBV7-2,TGTGCCAGCAGCTTAGAGGACAGCTCCTACGAGCAGTACTTC,CASSLEDSSYEQYF
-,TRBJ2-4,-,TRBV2,TGTGCCAGCAGTTCCCGTAGGGGGATTGACATTCAGTACTTC,CASSSRRGIDIQYF
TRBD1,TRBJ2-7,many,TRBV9,TGTGCCAGCAGCGTGGGGACAGGTAGCTCCTACGAGCAGTACTTC,CASSVGTGSSYEQYF
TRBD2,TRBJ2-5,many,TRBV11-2,TGTGCCAGCAGCCGACCAACTAGCGGCCAAGAGACCCAGTACTTC,CASSRPTSGQETQYF
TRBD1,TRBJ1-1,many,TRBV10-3,TGTGCCATCAGTGAGCCGGGACAGTCGACTGAAGCTTTCTTT,CAISEPGQSTEAFF
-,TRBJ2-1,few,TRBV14,TGTGCCAGCAGCCCCCTACAGGGCAGAGAGCAGTTCTTC,CASSPLQGREQFF
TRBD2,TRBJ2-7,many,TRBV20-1,TGCAGTGCTAGGAGAGGAGGGCTAGCGGGAGGGTACTCCTACGAGCAGTACTTC,CSARRGGLAGGYSYEQYF
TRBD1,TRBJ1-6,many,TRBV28,TGTGCCAGCAGAACAGGGGGCGATCGTAAACCCCTCCACTTT,CASRTGGDRKPLHF
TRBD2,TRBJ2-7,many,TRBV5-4,TGTGCCAGCAGCCGCCCGGTAGCGGGCCACGAGCAGTACTTC,CASSRPVAGHEQYF
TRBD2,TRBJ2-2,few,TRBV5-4,TGTGCCAGCAGCTTTCCGGGACTAGCGGACCAACAGCGGGAGCTGTTTTTT,CASSFPGLADQQRELFF
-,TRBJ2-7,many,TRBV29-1,TGCAGCGTTGAAGATTACAACGGGCAGAGCTCCTACGAGCAGTACTTC,CSVEDYNGQSSYEQYF
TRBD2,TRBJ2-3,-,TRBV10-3,TGTGCCATCACGGGGCGGGAGGCAGATACGCAGTATTTT,CAITGREADTQYF
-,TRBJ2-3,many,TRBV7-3,TGTGCCAGCAGCATTGATAGCGGAAGCACAGATACGCAGTATTTT,CASSIDSGSTDTQYF
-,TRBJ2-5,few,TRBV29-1,TGCAGCGTTGAAGATAGAAAGCGGACCCAGTACTTC,CSVEDRKRTQYF
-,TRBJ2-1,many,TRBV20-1,TGCAGTGCTAAAGATTTGGGGTTAGAGCAGTTCTTC,CSAKDLGLEQFF
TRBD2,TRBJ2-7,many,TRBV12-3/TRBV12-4,TGTGCCAGCAGTCTACAGGTCGGGACTAGCGCCTACGAGCAGTACTTC,CASSLQVGTSAYEQYF
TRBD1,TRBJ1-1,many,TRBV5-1,TGCGCCAGCAGCTTGGGGGACAGGGGCTGGAACACTGAAGCTTTCTTT,CASSLGDRGWNTEAFF
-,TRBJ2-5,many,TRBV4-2,TGTGCCAGCAGCCAAACGGGGCTTATCCAAGAGACCCAGTACTTC,CASSQTGLIQETQYF
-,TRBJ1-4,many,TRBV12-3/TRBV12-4,TGTGCCAGCAGCGTAGCTGGCGAGACTAATGAAAAACTGTTTTTT,CASSVAGETNEKLFF
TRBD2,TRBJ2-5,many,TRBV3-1,TGTGCCAGCAGCTCTCTCGGACTAGGAGAAGAGACCCAGTACTTC,CASSSLGLGEETQYF
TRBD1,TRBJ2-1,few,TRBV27,TGTGCCAGCAGCTACATACAGGGGAATGAGCAGTTCTTC,CASSYIQGNEQFF
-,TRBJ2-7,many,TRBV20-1,TGCAGTGCTAGAGTGCCCCCTTTTACCCCGAGCGAGCAGTACTTC,CSARVPPFTPSEQYF
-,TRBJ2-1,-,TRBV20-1,TGCAGTGCTCGAACACCGTGGACATCCGCGTTTGATGAGCAGTTCTTC,CSARTPWTSAFDEQFF
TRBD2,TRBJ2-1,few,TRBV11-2,TGTGCCAGCAGCTTAAAAACTAGCGGCATCATGGGTTCCTACAATGAGCAGTTCTTC,CASSLKTSGIMGSYNEQFF
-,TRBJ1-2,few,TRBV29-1,TGCAGCGTTGAAAGGGGGATATATGGCTACACCTTC,CSVERGIYGYTF
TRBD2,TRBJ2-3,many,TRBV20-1,TGCAGTGCTATTCCCTCGACTAGCGACGGCACAGATACGCAGTATTTT,CSAIPSTSDGTDTQYF
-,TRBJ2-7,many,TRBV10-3,TGTGCCATCAGTGAGGACGAAATTTTAGGGGGCTCCTACGAGCAGTACTTC,CAISEDEILGGSYEQYF
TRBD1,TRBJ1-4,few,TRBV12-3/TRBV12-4,TGTGCCAGCAGACTGGGACAGGGGAATGAAAAACTGTTTTTT,CASRLGQGNEKLFF
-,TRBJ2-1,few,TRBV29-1,TGCAGCGTTGACGGGAAAAGCTCCTACAATGAGCAGTTCTTC,CSVDGKSSYNEQFF
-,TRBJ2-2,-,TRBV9,TGTGCGAGCGGCGCAGGCTACACCGGGGAGCTGTTTTTT,CASGAGYTGELFF
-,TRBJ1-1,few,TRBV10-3,TGTGCCACCTGTAGGGACTACGCGAACACTGAAGCTTTCTTT,CATCRDYANTEAFF
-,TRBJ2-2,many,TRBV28,TGTGCCAGCTCTCCTTCCCACACGCCATGGGATACGGCGAACACCGGGGAGCTGTTTTTT,CASSPSHTPWDTANTGELFF
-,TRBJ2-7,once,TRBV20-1,TGCAGTGGGGGGGGGGGGGGGGGCGGAACGATCTCCTACGAGCAGTACTTC,CSGGGGGGGTISYEQYF
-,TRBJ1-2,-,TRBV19,TGTGCCTCCGAAGGGATCTATGGCTACACCTTC,CASEGIYGYTF
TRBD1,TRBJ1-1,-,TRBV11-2,TGTGCCAGCAGCCAAGTCCCAGGGGGGCCGGGGGGCACTGAAGCTTTCTTT,CASSQVPGGPGGTEAFF
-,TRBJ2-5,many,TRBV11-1,TGTGCCAGCAGCTTGCAGAGGGTCCAAGAGACCCAGTACTTC,CASSLQRVQETQYF
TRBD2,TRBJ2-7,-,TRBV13,TGTGCCAGCAGCTCGACACTTGGACTAGCGGGAGTCGCCGAGCAGTACTTC,CASSSTLGLAGVAEQYF
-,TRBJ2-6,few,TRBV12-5,TGTGCTAGTGGTTTGGTACTTGGAGGCGGTGGGGCCAACGTCCTGACTTTC,CASGLVLGGGGANVLTF
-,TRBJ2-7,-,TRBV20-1,TGCAGTGCTAGAGGTCGCGTGGGTTCCTACGAGCAGTACTTC,CSARGRVGSYEQYF
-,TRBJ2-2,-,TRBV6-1,TGTGCCAGCAGATCCTACAGGCCCGAATTACTGAACACCGGGGAGCTGTTTTTT,CASRSYRPELLNTGELFF
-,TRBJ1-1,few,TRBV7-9,TGTGCCAGCAGCCGAGTCTTAAGGGGCCGGACTGAAGCTTTCTTT,CASSRVLRGRTEAFF
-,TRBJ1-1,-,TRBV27,TGTGCCAGCCGTGGACGAGGGGGGACCCGAAGGGCTGAAGCTTTCTTT,CASRGRGGTRRAEAFF